The following is a T cell receptor (beta chain) sequence with its context. V was cut by 1 base and J by 3 bases, with 7 bases left in between. The CDR3 is made up of 13 amino acids. Germline V gene lookup returns CDR1 SGHRS and CDR2 YFSETQ. The data were obtained in a study of control samples from healthy donors and cancer patients. The repertoire was sequenced with immunoSEQ multiplex PCR; TCRdb's copy has only in-frame clones and lacks some. The table shows tens of thousands of clones, with around 95% occurring only once. The sequence came from a young man in good health. This rearrangement joins TRBV5-1 to TRBJ1-2; perhaps TRBD1 as D (6 bases). The specimen sequenced was blood. In nucleotides, the CDR3 is TGCGCCAGCAGCTTGAGGGGGGACTATGGCTACACCTTC. Its translation: CASSLRGDYGYTF.